The T cell receptor (beta chain) under discussion was sequenced for a study of blood T cell repertoires in COVID-19. Trimming removed 0 bases from V and 2 bases from J, with 11 bases in between. Germline V gives CDR1 SGHKS, CDR2 YYEKEE (reference sequence). CDR3 length equals 15 residues. This table comes from immunoSEQ multiplex PCR, and its TCRdb copy is limited to in-frame clones, with some not included. This table has roughly 280,000 clones, 70% to 90% appearing once. Sequencing was carried out using peripheral blood. This chain connects TRBV5-5 to TRBJ1-1; D call uncertain. The source of this sequence is a woman aged 55 to 70 with COVID-19, enrolled during active disease. The CDR3, as DNA: TGTGCCAGCAGCTTGGGACTCACCAGAAACACTGAAGCTTTCTTT. Protein sequence: CASSLGLTRNTEAFF.